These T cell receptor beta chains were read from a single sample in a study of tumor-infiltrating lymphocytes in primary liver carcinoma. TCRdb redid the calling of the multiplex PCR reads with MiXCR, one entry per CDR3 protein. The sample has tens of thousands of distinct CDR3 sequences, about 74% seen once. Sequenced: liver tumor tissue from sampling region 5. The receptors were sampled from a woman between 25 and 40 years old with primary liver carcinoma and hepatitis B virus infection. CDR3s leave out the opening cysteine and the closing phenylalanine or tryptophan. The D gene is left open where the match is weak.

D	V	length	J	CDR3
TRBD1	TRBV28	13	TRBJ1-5	ASSSRGQGEPPQH
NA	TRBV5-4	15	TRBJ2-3	ACSVAGHSPPTDTQY
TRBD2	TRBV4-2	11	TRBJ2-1	ASGGSSRSEQF
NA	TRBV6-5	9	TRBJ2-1	ASSYSGGQF
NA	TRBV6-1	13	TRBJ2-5	ASSQPGPDLETQY
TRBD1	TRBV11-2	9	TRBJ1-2	ASGQGHGYT
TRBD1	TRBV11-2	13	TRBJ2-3	ASRLPGQFTDTQY
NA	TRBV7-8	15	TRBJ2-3	AGSATTNGSRKNTQY
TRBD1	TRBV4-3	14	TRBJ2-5	ASNQEGTGHQEAQY
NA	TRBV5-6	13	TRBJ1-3	TSTAGTWSGNTIY
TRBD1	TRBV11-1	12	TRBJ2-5	ASSWAGGTGTQY
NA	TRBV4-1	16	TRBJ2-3	ASSQLGMVAEESDTQY
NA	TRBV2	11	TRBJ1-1	ANRTDSNTEAF
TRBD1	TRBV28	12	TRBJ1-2	DSSLSGQGSGYT
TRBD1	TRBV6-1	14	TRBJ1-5	VNSEQGSAPSQPQH
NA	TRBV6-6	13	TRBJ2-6	DSFLGQSSANVLT